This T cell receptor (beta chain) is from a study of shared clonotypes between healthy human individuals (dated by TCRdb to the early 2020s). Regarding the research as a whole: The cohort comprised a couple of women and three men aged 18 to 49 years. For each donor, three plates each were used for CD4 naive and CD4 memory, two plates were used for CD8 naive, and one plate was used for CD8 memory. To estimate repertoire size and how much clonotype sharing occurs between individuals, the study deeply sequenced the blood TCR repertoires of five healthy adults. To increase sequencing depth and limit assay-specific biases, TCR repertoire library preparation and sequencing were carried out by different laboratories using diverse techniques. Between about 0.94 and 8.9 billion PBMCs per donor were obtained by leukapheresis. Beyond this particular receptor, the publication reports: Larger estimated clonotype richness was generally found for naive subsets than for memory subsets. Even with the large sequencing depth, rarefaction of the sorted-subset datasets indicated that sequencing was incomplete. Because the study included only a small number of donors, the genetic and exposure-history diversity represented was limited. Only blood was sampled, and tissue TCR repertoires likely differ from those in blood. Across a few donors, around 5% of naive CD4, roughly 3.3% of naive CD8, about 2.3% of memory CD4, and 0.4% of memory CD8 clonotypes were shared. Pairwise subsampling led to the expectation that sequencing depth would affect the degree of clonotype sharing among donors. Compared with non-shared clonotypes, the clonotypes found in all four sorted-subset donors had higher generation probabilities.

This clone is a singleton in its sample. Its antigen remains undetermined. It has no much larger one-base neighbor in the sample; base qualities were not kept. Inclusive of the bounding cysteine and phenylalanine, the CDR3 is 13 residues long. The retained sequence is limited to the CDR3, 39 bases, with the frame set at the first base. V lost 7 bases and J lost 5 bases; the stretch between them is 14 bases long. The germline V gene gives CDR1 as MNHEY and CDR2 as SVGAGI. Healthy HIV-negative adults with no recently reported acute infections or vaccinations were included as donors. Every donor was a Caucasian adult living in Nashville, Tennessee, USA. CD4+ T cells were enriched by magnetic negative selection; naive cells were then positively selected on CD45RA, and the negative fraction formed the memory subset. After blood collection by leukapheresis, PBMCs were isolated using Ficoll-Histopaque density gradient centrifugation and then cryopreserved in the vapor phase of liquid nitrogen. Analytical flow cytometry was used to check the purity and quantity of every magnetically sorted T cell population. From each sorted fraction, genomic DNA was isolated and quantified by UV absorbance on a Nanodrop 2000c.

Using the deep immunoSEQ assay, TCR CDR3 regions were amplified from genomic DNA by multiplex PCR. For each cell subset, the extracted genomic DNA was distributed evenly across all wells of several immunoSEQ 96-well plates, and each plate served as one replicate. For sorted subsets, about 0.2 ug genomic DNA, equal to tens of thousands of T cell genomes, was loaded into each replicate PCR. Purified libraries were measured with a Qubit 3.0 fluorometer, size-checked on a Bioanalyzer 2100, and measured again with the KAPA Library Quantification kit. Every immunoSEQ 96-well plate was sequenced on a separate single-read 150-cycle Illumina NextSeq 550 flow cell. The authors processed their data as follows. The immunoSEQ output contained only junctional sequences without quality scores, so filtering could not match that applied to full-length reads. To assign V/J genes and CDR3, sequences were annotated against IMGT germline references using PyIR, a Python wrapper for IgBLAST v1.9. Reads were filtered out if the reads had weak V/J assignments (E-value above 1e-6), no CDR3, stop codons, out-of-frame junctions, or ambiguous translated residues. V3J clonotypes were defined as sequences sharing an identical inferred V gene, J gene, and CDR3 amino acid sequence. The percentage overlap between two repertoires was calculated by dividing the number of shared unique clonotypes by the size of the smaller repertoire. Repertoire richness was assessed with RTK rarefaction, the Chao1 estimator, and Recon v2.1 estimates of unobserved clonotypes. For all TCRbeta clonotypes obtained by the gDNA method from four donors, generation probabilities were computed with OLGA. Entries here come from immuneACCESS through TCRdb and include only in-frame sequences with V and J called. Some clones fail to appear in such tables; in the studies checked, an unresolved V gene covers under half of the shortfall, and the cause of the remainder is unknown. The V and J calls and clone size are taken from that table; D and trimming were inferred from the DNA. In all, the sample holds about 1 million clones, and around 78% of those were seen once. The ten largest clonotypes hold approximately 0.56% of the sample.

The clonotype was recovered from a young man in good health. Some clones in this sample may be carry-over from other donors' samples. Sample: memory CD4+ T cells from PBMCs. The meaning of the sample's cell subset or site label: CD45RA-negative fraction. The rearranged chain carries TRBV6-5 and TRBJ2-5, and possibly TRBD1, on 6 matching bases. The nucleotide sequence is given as TGTGCCAGCAACTCAGGGGCTCCGGAGACCCAGTACTTC. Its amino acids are CASNSGAPETQYF.